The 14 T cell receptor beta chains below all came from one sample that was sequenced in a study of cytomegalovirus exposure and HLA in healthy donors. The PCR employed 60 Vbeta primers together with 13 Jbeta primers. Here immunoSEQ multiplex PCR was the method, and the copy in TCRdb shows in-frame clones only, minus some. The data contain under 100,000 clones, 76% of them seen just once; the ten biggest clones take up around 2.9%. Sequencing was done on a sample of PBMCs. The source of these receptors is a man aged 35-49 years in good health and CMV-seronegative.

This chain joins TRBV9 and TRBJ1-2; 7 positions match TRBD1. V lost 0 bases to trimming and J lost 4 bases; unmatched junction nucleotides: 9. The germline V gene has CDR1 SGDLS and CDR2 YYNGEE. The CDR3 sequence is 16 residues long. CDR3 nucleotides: TGTGCCAGCAGCGTAGAATCGTCAGGGGGTGGCTATGGCTACACCTTC. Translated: CASSVESSGGGYGYTF. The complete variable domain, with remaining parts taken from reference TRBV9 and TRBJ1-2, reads DSGVTQTPKHLITATGQRVTLRCSPRSGDLSVYWYQQSLDQGLQFLIQYYNGEERAKGNILERFSAQQFPDLHSELNLSSLELGDSALYFCASSVESSGGGYGYTFGSGTRLTVV.

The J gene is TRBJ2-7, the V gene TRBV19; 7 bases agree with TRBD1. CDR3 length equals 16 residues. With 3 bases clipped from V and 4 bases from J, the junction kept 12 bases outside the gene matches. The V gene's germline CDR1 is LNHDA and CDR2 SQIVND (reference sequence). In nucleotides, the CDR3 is TGTGCCAGTAGTATGATCTCGGGACAGCCTCTTTACGAGCAGTACTTC. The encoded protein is CASSMISGQPLYEQYF.

This chain's CDR3 is CASSERLEGADTQYF. In nucleotides, the CDR3 is TGTGCCAGCAGTGAACGCCTAGAGGGGGCAGATACGCAGTATTTT. The chain employs TRBV6-1 and TRBJ2-3; a possible D gene is TRBD1 (6 bases). The CDR3 covers 15 residues. Deletions cut 2 bases from V and 4 bases from J, with 13 bases between. Germline lookup yields CDR1 MNHNS and CDR2 SASEGT.

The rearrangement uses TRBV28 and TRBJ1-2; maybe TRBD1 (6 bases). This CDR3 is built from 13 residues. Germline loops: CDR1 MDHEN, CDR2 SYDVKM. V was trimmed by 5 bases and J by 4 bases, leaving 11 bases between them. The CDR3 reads CASSPRGGYGYTF. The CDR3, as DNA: TGTGCCAGCAGTCCCAGGGGTGGCTATGGCTACACCTTC.

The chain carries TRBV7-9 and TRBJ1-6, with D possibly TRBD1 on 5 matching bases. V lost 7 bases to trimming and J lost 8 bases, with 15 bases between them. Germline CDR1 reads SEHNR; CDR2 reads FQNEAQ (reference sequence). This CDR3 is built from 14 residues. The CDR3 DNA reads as TGTGCCAGCACCAATCGAAGGGGCCATTCACCCCTCCACTTT. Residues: CASTNRRGHSPLHF. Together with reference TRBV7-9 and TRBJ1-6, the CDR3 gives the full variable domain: DTGVSQNPRHKITKRGQNVTFRCDPISEHNRLYWYRQTLGQGPEFLTYFQNEAQLEKSRLLSDRFSAERPKGSFSTLEIQRTEQGDSAMYLCASTNRRGHSPLHFGNGTRLTVT.

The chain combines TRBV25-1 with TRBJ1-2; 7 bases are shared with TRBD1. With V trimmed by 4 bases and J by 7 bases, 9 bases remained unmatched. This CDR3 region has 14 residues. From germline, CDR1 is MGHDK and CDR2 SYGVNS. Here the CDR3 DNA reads TGTGCCAGCAGTGGCAGGGGGAGCAGTGGTGGCTACACCTTC. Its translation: CASSGRGSSGGYTF.

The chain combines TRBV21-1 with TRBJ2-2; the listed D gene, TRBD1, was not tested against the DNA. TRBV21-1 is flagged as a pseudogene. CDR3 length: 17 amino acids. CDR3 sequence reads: CASMPHQGVLEAGELFF. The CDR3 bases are TGTGCCAGCATGCCCCACCAAGGGGTGCTAGAGGCCGGGGAGCTGTTTTTT.

The CDR3 DNA sequence: TGTGCCAGCAGTTACTCGGGCGGGGGCGGGGGTCATACGCAGTATTTT. It encodes CASSYSGGGGGHTQYF. The V gene is TRBV6-6, the J gene TRBJ2-3; weak D call: TRBD2 (7 bases). The germline V gene has CDR1 MNHNY and CDR2 SVGAGI (reference sequence). The CDR3 consists of 16 residues. With 0 bases removed from V and 7 bases from J, the gap between germline ends came to 17 bases.

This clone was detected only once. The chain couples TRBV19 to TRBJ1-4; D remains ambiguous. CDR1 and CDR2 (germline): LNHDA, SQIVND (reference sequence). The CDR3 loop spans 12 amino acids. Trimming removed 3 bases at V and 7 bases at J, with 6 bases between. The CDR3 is CASSIGGEKLFF. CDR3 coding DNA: TGTGCCAGTAGTATTGGAGGTGAAAAACTGTTTTTT.

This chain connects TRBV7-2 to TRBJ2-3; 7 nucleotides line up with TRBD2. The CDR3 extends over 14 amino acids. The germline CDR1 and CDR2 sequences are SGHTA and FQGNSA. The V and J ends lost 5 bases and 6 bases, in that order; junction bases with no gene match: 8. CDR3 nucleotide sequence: TGTGCCAGCAGCCGAGCGGGGCCGTCCGATACGCAGTATTTT. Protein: CASSRAGPSDTQYF.

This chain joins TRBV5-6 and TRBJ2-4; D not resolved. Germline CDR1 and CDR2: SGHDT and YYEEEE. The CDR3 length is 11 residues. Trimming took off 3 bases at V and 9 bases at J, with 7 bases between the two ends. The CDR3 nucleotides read TGTGCCAGCAGCTCCGGTAGCATTCAGTACTTC. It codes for CASSSGSIQYF.

The CDR3 nucleotides read TGTGCCAGTAGTATGGATCCAGGGGACACCGGGGAGCTGTTTTTT. Amino acid sequence: CASSMDPGDTGELFF. The chain recombines TRBV19 with TRBJ2-2, with a tentative D call TRBD1 (6 bases). The CDR3 consists of 15 residues. The germline gives CDR1 LNHDA, CDR2 SQIVND (reference sequence). Trimming shortened V by 3 bases and J by 3 bases, and 11 bases separated the two germline ends.

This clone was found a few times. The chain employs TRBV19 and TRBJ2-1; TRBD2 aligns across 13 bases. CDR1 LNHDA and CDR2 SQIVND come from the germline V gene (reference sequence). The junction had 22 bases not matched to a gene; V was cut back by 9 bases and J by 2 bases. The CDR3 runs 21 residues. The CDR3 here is CASSGTSGDPGPQRTYNEQFF. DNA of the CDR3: TGTGCCAGCTCCGGGACTAGCGGGGACCCGGGACCTCAAAGAACCTACAATGAGCAGTTCTTC. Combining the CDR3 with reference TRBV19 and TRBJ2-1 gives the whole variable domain DGGITQSPKYLFRKEGQNVTLSCEQNLNHDAMYWYRQDPGQGLRLIYYSQIVNDFQKGDIAEGYSVSREKKESFPLTVTSAQKNPTAFYLCASSGTSGDPGPQRTYNEQFFGPGTRLTVL.

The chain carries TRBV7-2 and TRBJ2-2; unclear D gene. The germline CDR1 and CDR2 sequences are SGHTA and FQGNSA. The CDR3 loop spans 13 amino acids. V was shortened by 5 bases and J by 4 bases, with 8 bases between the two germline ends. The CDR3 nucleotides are TGTGCCAGCAGCCTCTCCCTCACCGGGGAGCTGTTTTTT. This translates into CASSLSLTGELFF.